This T cell receptor beta chain was observed in a study of OX40 agonist ivuxolimab in advanced cancers. Study-level background: Ivuxolimab, which patients received intravenously every 2 weeks, was dosed at 0.01 to 10 mg/kg. Allowance was made for prior anti-PD-1, anti-PD-L1 or anti-CTLA-4 therapy, and roughly 39% had some.

The CDR3 has 15 amino acids. Trimming removed 0 bases at V and 5 bases at J, with 13 bases between. Germline values: CDR1 SGHVS, CDR2 FNYEAQ. The repertoire was sequenced with immunoSEQ multiplex PCR; TCRdb's copy has only in-frame clones and lacks some. This sample has 80,000 to 130,000 clones, with about nine tenths found just once. Material: CD4+ or CD8+ T cells sorted from blood, obtained in a trial of the OX40 agonist ivuxolimab. The chain couples TRBV7-6 to TRBJ2-5; D remains unclear. The source of this sequence is an adult with an advanced solid tumor such as melanoma, head and neck, liver or kidney cancer. The CDR3 DNA sequence: TGTGCCAGCAGCTTAGCTGCGGTGACACCGGAGACCCAGTACTTC. Its translation is CASSLAAVTPETQYF.